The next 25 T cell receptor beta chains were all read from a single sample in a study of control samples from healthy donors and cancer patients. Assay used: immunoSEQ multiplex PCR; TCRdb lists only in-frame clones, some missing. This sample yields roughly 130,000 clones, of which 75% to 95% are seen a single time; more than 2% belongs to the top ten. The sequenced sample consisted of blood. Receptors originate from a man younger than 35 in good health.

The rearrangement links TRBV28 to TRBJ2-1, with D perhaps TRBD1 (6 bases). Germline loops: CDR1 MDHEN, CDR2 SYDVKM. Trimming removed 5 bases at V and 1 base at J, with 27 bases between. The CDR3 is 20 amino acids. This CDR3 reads CASSDIGDISRSSSYNEQFF. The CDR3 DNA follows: TGTGCCAGCAGTGATATTGGGGACATTTCCCGGTCCTCGTCCTACAATGAGCAGTTCTTC.

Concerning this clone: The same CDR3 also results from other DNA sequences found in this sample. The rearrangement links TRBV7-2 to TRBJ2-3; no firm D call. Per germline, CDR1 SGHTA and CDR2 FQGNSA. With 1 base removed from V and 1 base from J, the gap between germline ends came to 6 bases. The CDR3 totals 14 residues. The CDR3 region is CASSLGQGTDTQYF. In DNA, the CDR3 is TGTGCCAGCAGCTTAGGGCAGGGCACAGATACGCAGTATTTT.

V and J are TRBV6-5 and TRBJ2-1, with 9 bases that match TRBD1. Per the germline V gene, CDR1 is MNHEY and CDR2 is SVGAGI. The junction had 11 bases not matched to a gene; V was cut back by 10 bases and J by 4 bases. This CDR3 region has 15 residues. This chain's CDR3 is CATGGQGEVYNEQFF. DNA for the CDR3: TGTGCCACCGGGGGACAGGGTGAGGTTTACAATGAGCAGTTCTTC.

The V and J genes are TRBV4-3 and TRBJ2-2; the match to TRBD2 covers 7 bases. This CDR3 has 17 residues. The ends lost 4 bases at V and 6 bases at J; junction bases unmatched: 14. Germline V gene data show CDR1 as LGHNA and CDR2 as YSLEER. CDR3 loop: CASSLIWGGSSSGELFF. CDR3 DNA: TGCGCCAGCAGCCTGATTTGGGGCGGGAGTAGCTCCGGGGAGCTGTTTTTT.

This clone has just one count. The CDR3 is CASSLRDTIYF. Written as DNA, the CDR3 is TGTGCCAGCAGTTTACGGGACACCATATATTTT. This chain joins TRBV12-3 or TRBV12-4 and TRBJ1-3; no clear D. This CDR3 comprises 11 residues. V lost 2 bases to trimming and J lost 8 bases, with 4 bases between them.

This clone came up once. The CDR3 loop is CASSEEGASGRYYNEQFF. In nucleotides, the CDR3 is TGTGCCAGCAGTGAAGAGGGGGCTAGCGGGAGATATTACAATGAGCAGTTCTTC. The rearrangement joins TRBV2 to TRBJ2-1; 10 bases fit TRBD2. The V gene's germline CDR1 is SNHLY and CDR2 FYNNEI. The V gene end was trimmed by 1 base and the J gene end by 4 bases; junction bases not matched to a gene: 10. The CDR3 covers 18 residues.

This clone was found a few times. The CDR3 DNA reads as TGTGCCTGGAGTGTTAATAGGGACAGATTCTATAGCAATCAGCCCCAGCATTTT. Amino acid sequence: CAWSVNRDRFYSNQPQHF. The chain carries TRBV30 and TRBJ1-5; 7 nucleotides line up with TRBD1. CDR1 is GTSNPN and CDR2 is SVGIG in the germline V gene (reference sequence). The V gene end was trimmed by 0 bases and the J gene end by 0 bases; junction bases not matched to a gene: 11. The CDR3 runs to 18 residues.

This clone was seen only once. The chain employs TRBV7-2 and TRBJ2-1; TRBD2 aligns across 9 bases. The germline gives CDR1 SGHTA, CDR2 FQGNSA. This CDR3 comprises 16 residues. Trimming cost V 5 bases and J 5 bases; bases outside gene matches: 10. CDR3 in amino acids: CASSPERGVRDNEQFF. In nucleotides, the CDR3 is TGTGCCAGCAGCCCCGAGCGGGGGGTCAGGGACAATGAGCAGTTCTTC. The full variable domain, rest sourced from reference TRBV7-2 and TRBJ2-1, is GAGVSQSPSNKVTEKGKDVELRCDPISGHTALYWYRQSLGQGLEFLIYFQGNSAPDKSGLPSDRFSAERTGGSVSTLTIQRTQQEDSAVYLCASSPERGVRDNEQFFGPGTRLTVL.

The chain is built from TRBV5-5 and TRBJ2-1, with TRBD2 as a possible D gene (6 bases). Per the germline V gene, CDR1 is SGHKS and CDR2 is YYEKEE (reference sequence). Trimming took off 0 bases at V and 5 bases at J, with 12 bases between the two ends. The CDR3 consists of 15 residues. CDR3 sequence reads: CASSLGGGIHNEQFF. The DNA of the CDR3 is TGTGCCAGCAGCTTGGGTGGAGGGATCCACAATGAGCAGTTCTTC.

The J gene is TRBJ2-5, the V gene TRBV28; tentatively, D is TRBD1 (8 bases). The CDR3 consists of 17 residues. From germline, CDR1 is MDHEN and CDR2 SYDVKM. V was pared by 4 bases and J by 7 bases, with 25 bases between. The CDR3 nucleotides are TGTGCCAGCAGTTCACCGAGGGGAGGGACAGGAGCGTGGACCCAGTACTTC. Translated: CASSSPRGGTGAWTQYF.

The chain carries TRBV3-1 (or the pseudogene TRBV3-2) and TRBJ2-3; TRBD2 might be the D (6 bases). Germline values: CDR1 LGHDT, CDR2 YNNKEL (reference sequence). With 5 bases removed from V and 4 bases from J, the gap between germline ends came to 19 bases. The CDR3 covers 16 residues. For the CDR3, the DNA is TGTGCCAGCAGCGTCTCTCGCGGGGCCCCCCCAGATACGCAGTATTTT. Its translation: CASSVSRGAPPDTQYF.

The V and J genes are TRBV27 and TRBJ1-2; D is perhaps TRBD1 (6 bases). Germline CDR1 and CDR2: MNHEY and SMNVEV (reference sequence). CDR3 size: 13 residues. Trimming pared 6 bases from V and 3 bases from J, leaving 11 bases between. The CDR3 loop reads CASSPTGYYGYTF. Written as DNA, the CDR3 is TGTGCCAGCAGCCCTACAGGGTACTATGGCTACACCTTC.

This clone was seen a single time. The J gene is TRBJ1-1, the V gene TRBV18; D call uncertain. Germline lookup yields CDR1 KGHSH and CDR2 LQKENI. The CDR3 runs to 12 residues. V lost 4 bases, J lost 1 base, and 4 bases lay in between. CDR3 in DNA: TGTGCCAGCTCACACGCGAACACTGAAGCTTTCTTT. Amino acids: CASSHANTEAFF. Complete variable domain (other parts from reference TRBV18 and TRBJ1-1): NAGVMQNPRHLVRRRGQEARLRCSPMKGHSHVYWYRQLPEEGLKFMVYLQKENIIDESGMPKERFSAEFPKEGPSILRIQQVVRGDSAAYFCASSHANTEAFFGQGTRLTVV.

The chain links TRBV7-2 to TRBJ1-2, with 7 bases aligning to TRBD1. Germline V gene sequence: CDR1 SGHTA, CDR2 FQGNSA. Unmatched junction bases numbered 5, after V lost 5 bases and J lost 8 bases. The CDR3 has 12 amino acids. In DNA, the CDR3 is TGTGCCAGCAGCCCCGACAGGGTCGGCTACACCTTC. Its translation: CASSPDRVGYTF. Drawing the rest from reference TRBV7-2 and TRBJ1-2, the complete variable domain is GAGVSQSPSNKVTEKGKDVELRCDPISGHTALYWYRQSLGQGLEFLIYFQGNSAPDKSGLPSDRFSAERTGGSVSTLTIQRTQQEDSAVYLCASSPDRVGYTFGSGTRLTVV.

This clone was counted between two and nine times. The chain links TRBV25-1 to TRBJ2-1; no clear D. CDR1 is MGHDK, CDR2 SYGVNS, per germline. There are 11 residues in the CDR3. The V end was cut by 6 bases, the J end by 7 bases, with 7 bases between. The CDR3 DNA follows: TGTGCCAGCAGCCCCGGGAATGAGCAGTTCTTC. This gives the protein CASSPGNEQFF.

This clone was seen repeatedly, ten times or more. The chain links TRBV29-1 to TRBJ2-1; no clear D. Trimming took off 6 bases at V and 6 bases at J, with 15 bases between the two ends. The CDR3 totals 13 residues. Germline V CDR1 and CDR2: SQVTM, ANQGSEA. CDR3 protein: CSVHRDLGNEQFF. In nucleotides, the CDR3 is TGCAGCGTGCACCGAGATTTGGGCAATGAGCAGTTCTTC.

CDR3 sequence (DNA): TGTGCCAGCAGCTTACGGGGCACCGGGGAGCTGTTTTTT. Translation gives CASSLRGTGELFF. The chain combines TRBV13 with TRBJ2-2; possibly TRBD2 for D (5 bases). Germline CDR1 PRHDT, CDR2 FYEKMQ (reference sequence). With 2 bases removed from V and 4 bases from J, the gap between germline ends came to 5 bases. This CDR3 has 13 amino acids.

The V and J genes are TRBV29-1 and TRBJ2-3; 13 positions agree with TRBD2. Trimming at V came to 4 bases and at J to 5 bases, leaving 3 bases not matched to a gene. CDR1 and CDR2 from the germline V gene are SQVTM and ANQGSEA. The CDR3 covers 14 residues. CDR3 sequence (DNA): TGCAGCGTTGGGACTAGCGGGAGACAAGATACGCAGTATTTT. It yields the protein CSVGTSGRQDTQYF.

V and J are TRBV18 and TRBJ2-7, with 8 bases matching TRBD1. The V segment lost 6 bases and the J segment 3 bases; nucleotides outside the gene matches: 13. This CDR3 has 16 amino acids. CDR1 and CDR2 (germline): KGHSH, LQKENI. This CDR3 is CASSRQGITNVYEQYF. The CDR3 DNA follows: TGTGCCAGCTCCCGACAGGGGATCACCAACGTCTACGAGCAGTACTTC.

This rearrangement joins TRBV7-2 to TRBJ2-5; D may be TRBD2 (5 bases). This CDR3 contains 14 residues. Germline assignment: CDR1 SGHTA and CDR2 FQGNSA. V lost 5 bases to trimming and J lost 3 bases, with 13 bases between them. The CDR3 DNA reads TGTGCCAGCAGCAGGACTGTGACTAAAGAGACCCAGTACTTC. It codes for CASSRTVTKETQYF. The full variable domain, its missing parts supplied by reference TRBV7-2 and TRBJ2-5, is GAGVSQSPSNKVTEKGKDVELRCDPISGHTALYWYRQSLGQGLEFLIYFQGNSAPDKSGLPSDRFSAERTGGSVSTLTIQRTQQEDSAVYLCASSRTVTKETQYFGPGTRLLVL.

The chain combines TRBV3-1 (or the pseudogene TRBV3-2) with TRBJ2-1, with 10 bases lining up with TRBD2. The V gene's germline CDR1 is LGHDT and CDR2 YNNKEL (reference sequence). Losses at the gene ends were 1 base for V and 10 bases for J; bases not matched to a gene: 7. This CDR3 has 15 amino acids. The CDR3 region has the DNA TGTGCCAGCAGCCAAGGCACTAGCGGGGAGAGAGAGCAGTTCTTC. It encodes CASSQGTSGEREQFF.

This CDR3 is CASSELAGKLFF. CDR3 DNA sequence: TGCGCCAGCAGTGAATTGGCAGGGAAACTGTTTTTT. The rearrangement uses TRBV10-2 and TRBJ1-4; D might be TRBD1 (5 bases). V was shortened by 3 bases and J by 11 bases, with 10 bases between the two germline ends. This CDR3 region has 12 residues. The germline V gene encodes CDR1 WSHSY and CDR2 SAAADI.

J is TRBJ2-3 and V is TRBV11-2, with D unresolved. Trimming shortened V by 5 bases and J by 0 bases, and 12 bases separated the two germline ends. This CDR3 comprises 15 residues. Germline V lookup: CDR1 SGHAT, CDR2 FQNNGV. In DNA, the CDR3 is TGTGCCAGCAGCCCCGCGGTTCTTAGCACAGATACGCAGTATTTT. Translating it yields CASSPAVLSTDTQYF. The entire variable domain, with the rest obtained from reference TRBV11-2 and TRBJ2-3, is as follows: EAGVAQSPRYKIIEKRQSVAFWCNPISGHATLYWYQQILGQGPKLLIQFQNNGVVDDSQLPKDRFSAERLKGVDSTLKIQPAKLEDSAVYLCASSPAVLSTDTQYFGPGTRLTVL.

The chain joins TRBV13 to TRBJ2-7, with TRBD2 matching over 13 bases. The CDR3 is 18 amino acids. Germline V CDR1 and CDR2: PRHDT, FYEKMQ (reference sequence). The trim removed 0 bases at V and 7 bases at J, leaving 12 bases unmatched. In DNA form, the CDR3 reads TGTGCCAGCAGCTTAGGCGTGAGTGGACTAGCGGGAGAGTTAGAGCAGTACGTC. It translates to CASSLGVSGLAGELEQYV.

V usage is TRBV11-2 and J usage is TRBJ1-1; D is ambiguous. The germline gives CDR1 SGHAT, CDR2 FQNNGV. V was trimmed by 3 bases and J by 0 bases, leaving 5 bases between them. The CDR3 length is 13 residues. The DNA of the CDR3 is TGTGCCAGCAGCTTCGCTGTGAACACTGAAGCTTTCTTT. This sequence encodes CASSFAVNTEAFF.